Listed here is a single TCR beta chain. Its antigen remains unidentified. This table comes from immunoSEQ multiplex PCR, and its TCRdb copy is limited to in-frame clones, with some not included. The top ten hold approximately 1.4% of the sample, which has roughly 140,000 clones, around nine tenths seen once. From germline, CDR1 is WNHNN and CDR2 SYGVQD (reference sequence). V shed 8 bases and J 5 bases; nucleotides not matched to a gene: 12. There are 14 residues in the CDR3. These data belong to a study of T cell responses to AZD1222 COVID-19 vaccine. Study conclusions and caveats: Spike-specific TCRs gained breadth and depth after people received two AZD1222 doses.

The receptor was derived from an adult who received the AZD1222 COVID-19 vaccine. Sequenced here: peripheral blood, sampled 28 days after the second AZD1222 dose. The J gene is TRBJ2-7, the V gene TRBV10-1; 7 bases match TRBD1. This chain's CDR3 is CASHTGEGKNEQYF. The CDR3 bases are TGCGCCAGCCATACAGGGGAAGGTAAGAACGAGCAGTACTTC.